This T cell receptor beta chain was recovered during a study of control samples from healthy donors and cancer patients. V was cut by 0 bases and J by 3 bases, with 6 bases left in between. Germline CDR1 is GTSNPN and CDR2 is SVGIG (reference sequence). The CDR3 length is 12 residues. The table came from immunoSEQ multiplex PCR; TCRdb's copy has only in-frame clones and leaves some out. In the table there are 100,000 to 150,000 clones, about 90% of which are singletons. The sample comprised blood. The chain links TRBV30 to TRBJ2-7; D gene ambiguous. The sequence was collected from a man between 18 and 35 years old in good health. CDR3 sequence: CAWSVGSYEQYF. The CDR3 DNA sequence: TGTGCCTGGAGTGTGGGTAGCTACGAGCAGTACTTC.